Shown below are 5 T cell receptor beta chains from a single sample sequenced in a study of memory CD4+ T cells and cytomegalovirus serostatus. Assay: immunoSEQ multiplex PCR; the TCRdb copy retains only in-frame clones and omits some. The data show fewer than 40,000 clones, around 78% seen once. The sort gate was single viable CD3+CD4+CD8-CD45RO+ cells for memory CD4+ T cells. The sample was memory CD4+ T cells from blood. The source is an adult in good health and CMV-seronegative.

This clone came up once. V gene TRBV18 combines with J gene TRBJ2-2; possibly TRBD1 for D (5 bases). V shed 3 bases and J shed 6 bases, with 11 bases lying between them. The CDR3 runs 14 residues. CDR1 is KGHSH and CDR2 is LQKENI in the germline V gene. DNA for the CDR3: TGTGCCAGCTCACCTTCCACAGGTTCCGGGGAGCTGTTTTTT. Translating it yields CASSPSTGSGELFF.

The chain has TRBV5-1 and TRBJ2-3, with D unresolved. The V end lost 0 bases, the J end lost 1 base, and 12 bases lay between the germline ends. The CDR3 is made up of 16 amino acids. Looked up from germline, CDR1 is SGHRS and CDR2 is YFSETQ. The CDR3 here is CASSLALEVRTDTQYF. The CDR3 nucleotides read TGCGCCAGCAGCTTGGCCTTGGAAGTGCGCACAGATACGCAGTATTTT. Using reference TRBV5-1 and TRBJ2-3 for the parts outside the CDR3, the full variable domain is KAGVTQTPRYLIKTRGQQVTLSCSPISGHRSVSWYQQTPGQGLQFLFEYFSETQRNKGNFPGRFSGRQFSNSRSEMNVSTLELGDSALYLCASSLALEVRTDTQYFGPGTRLTVL.

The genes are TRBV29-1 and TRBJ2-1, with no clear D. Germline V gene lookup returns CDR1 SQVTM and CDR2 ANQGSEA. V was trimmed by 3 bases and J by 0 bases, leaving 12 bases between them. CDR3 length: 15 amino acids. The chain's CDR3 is CSVDKPLSSYNEQFF. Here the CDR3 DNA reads TGCAGCGTTGACAAGCCCCTCAGCTCCTACAATGAGCAGTTCTTC.

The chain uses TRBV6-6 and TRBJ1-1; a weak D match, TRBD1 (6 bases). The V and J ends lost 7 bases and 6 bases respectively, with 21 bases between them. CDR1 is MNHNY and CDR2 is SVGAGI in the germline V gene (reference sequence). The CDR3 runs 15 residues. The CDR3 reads CASTRYRDGPSEAFF. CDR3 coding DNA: TGTGCCAGCACTAGATACAGGGACGGCCCGTCTGAAGCTTTCTTT.

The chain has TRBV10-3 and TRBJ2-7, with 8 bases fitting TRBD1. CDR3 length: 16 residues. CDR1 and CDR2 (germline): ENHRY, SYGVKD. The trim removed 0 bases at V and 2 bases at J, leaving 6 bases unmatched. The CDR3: CAISESRGQDPYEQYF. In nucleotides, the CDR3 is TGTGCCATCAGTGAGTCGAGGGGACAGGACCCCTACGAGCAGTACTTC.